In this sample, the clone carrying this T cell receptor beta chain turned up a few times. Distinct nucleotide sequences in the sample also encode this CDR3. V shed 0 bases and J shed 3 bases, with 6 bases lying between them. Germline-derived CDR1 and CDR2 are MNHNY and SVGAGI (reference sequence). The CDR3 loop spans 14 amino acids. Authors' analysis steps: Estimates of nucleated cell counts were drawn from the amplification of reference gene primers. Data came from immunoSEQ multiplex PCR; TCRdb stores just in-frame clones and leaves some out. That table supplies the V and J calls and clone size; D and trimming were determined from the DNA. The data contain about 180,000 clones, roughly 88% of them seen just once; the ten biggest clones take up 4%. The sample belongs to a study of blood T cell repertoires in COVID-19. Looking at the study overall: PBMCs, B-cell-depleted T cells, or T cells provided the cDNA or gDNA that made up the material.

V gene TRBV6-6 combines with J gene TRBJ2-1; D possibly corresponds to TRBD2 (5 bases). The sequenced sample consisted of peripheral blood. This TCR derives from a woman in her 30s with acute or convalescent COVID-19. DNA for the CDR3: TGTGCCAGCAGTTACTCGAGGGTCTACAATGAGCAGTTCTTC. Protein sequence: CASSYSRVYNEQFF.